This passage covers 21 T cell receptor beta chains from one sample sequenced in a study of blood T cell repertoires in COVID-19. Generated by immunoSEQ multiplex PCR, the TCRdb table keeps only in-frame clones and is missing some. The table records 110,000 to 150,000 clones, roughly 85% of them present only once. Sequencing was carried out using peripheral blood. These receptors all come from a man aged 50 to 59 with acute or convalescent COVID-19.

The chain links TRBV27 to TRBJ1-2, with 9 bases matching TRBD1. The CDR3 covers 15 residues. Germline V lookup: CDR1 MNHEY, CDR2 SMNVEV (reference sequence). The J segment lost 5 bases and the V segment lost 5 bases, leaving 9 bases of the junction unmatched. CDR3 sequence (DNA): TGTGCCAGCAGTCATGAAACCGGGACAGGGTATGGCTACACCTTC. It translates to CASSHETGTGYGYTF.

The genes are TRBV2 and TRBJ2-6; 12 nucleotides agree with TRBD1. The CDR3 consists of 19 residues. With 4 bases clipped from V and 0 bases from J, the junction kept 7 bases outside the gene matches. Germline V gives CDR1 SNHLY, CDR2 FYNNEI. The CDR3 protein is CASSGSAGQGASGANVLTF. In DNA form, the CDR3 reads TGTGCCAGCAGTGGTTCGGCGGGACAGGGGGCCTCTGGGGCCAACGTCCTGACTTTC.

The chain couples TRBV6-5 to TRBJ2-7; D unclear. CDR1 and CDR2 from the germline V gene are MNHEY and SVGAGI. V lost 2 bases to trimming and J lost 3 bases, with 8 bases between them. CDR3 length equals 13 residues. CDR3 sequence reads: CASSYATYYEQYF. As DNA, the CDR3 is TGTGCCAGCAGTTACGCGACATACTACGAGCAGTACTTC.

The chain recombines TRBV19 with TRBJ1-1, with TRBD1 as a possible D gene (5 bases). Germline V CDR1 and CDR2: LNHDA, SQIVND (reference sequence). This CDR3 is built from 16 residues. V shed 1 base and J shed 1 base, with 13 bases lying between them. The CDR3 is CASSIVGGQGNTEAFF. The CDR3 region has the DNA TGTGCCAGTAGTATAGTAGGAGGGCAGGGGAACACTGAAGCTTTCTTT.

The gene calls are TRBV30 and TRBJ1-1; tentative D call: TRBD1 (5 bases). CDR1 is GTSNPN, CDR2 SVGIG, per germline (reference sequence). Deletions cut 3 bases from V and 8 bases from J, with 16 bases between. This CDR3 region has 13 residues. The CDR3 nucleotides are TGTGCCTGGAGCCATGGGGCAGATTTAGAAGCTTTCTTT. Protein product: CAWSHGADLEAFF.

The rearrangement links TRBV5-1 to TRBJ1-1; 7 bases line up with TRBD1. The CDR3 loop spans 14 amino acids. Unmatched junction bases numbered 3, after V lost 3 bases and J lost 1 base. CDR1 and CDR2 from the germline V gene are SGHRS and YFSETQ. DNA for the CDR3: TGCGCCAGCAGCTCCAGGACAGGGAACACTGAAGCTTTCTTT. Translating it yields CASSSRTGNTEAFF.

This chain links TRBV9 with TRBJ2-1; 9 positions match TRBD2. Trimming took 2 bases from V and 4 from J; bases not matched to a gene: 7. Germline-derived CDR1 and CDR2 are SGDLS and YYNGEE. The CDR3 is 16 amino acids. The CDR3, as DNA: TGTGCCAGCAGCGTTCGTCTAGCGGGGAGATACAATGAGCAGTTCTTC. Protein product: CASSVRLAGRYNEQFF.

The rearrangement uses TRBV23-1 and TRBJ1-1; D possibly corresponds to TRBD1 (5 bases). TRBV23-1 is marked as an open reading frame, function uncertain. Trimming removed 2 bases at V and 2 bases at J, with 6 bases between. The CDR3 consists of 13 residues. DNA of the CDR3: TGCGCCAGCAGTCAAGACAGTAACACTGAAGCTTTCTTT. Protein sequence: CASSQDSNTEAFF.

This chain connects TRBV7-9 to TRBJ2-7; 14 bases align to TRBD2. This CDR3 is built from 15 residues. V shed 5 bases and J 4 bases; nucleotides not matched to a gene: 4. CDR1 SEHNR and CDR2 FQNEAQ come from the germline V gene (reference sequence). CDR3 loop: CASSPRTSGRYEQYF. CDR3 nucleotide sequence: TGTGCCAGCAGCCCTAGGACTAGCGGGAGGTACGAGCAGTACTTC.

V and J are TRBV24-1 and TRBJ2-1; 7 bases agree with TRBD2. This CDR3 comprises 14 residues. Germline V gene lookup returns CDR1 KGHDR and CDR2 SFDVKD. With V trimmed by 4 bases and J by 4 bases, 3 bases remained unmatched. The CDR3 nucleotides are TGTGCCACCAGTGACGGGACTACTTACAATGAGCAGTTCTTC. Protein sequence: CATSDGTTYNEQFF.

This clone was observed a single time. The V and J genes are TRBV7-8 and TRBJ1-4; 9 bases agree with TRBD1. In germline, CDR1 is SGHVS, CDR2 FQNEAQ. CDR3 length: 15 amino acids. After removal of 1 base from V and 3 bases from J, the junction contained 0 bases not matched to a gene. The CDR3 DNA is TGTGCCAGCAGCTTAGACAGGGGGCCTAATGAAAAACTGTTTTTT. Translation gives CASSLDRGPNEKLFF.

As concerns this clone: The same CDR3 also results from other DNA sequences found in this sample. CDR3 sequence: CASSLRQNYGYTF. CDR3 in DNA: TGTGCCAGCAGTTTGAGGCAGAACTATGGCTACACCTTC. The genes are TRBV12-3 or TRBV12-4 and TRBJ1-2; D not certain. V shed 3 bases and J shed 2 bases, with 7 bases lying between them. CDR3 length: 13 amino acids.

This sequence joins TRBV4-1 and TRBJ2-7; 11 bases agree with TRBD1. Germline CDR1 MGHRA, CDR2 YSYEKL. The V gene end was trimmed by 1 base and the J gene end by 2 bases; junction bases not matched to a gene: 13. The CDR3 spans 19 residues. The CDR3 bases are TGCGCCAGCAGCCAAGGAAGTGGTGCAGGGACAGGGGGAGCCTACGAGCAGTACTTC. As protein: CASSQGSGAGTGGAYEQYF.

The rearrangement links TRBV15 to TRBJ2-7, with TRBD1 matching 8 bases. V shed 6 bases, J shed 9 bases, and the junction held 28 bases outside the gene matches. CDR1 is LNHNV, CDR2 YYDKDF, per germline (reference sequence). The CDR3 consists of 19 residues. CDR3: CATSAGTGQGWWQGVVQYF. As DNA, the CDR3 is TGTGCCACCAGTGCCGGGACAGGCCAGGGATGGTGGCAGGGTGTGGTGCAGTACTTC.

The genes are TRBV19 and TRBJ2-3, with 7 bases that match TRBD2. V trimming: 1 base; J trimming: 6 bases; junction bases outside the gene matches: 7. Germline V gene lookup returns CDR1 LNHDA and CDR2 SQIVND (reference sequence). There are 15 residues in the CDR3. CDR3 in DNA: TGTGCCAGTAGTATAGGGGGCGGGAGTCAGGATACGCAGTATTTT. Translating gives CASSIGGGSQDTQYF.

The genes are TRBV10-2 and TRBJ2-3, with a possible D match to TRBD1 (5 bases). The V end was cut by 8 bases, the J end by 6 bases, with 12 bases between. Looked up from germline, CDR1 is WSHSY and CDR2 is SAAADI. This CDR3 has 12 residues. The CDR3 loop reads CASVGAGDTQYF. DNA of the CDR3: TGCGCCAGCGTAGGGGCAGGTGATACGCAGTATTTT.

In nucleotides, the CDR3 is TGTGCCAGCTCACCTGGGACTCAGAACACTGAAGCTTTCTTT. Protein product: CASSPGTQNTEAFF. The rearrangement links TRBV18 to TRBJ1-1, with a possible D match to TRBD1 (5 bases). V was pared by 3 bases and J by 1 base, with 9 bases between. The CDR3 consists of 14 residues. Germline CDR1 KGHSH, CDR2 LQKENI.

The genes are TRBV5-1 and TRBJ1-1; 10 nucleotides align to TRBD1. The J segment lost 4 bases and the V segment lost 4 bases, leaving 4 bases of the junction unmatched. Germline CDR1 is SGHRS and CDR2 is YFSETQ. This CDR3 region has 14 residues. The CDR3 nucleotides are TGCGCCAGCAGCGGGACAGGGGCCACCACTGAAGCTTTCTTT. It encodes CASSGTGATTEAFF.

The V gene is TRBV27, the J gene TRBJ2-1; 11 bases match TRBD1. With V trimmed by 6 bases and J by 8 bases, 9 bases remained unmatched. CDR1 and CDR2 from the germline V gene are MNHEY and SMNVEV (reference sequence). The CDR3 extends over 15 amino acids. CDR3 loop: CASSRDRGELDEQFF. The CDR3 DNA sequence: TGTGCCAGCAGCCGGGACAGGGGGGAGTTGGATGAGCAGTTCTTC.

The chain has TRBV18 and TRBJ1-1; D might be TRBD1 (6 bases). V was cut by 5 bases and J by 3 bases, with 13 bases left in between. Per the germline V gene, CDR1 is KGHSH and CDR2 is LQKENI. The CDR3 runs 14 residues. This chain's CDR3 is CASSSQGLDTEAFF. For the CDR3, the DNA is TGTGCCAGCTCATCTCAGGGGTTAGACACTGAAGCTTTCTTT.

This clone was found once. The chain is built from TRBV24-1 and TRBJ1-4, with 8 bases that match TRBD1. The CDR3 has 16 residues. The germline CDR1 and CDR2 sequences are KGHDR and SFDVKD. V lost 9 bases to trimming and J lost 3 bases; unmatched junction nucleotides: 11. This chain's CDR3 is CATSSGGRAANEKLFF. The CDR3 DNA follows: TGTGCCACCTCGTCAGGGGGCCGTGCGGCTAATGAAAAACTGTTTTTT.